Sequencing of this T cell receptor (beta chain) was carried out in a study of T cells after yellow fever vaccination. Study results and caveats: The secondary response showed a weaker magnitude and a faster peak, day 5 versus 15.

TCRdb independently ran MiXCR on the 5' RACE reads; one entry per CDR3 protein. This sample has roughly 520,000 distinct CDR3 sequences, with just over 20% found just once. The sample holds a few counts of this clonotype. Its antigen is still unknown. The germline CDR1 and CDR2 sequences are SGDLS and YYNGEE. V shed 4 bases, J shed 3 bases, and the junction held 7 bases outside the gene matches. The length of the CDR3 is 15 residues. Specimen: PBMCs, collected around 3 weeks after the first yellow fever vaccination. The chain carries TRBV9 and TRBJ2-1, with 7 bases identical to TRBD2. The receptor's source is a man aged 18 to 29 who received the YFV17D yellow fever vaccine. CDR3 in DNA: TGTGCCAGCAGCCCCACGGGACTATACTACAATGAGCAGTTCTTC. Translated, it gives CASSPTGLYYNEQFF.